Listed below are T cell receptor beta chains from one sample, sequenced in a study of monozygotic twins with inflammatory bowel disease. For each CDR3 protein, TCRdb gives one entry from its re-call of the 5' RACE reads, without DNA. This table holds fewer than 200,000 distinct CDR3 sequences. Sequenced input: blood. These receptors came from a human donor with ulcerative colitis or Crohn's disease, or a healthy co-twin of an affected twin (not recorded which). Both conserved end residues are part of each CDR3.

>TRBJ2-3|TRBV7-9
CASSSYDRDTQYF
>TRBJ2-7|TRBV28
CASSFIQGAGVPYEQYF
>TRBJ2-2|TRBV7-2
CASSFLAGFDGELFF
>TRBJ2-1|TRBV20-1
CSARHGQLVNEQFF
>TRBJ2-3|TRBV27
CASSHNPLAGVSTDTQYF
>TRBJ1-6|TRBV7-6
CASSLASQGNSPLHF
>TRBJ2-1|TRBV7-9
CASSLRREDPYNEQFF
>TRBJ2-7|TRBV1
CTSSQDQRERCEQYF
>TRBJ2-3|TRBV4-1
CASSQEEGEDTQYF
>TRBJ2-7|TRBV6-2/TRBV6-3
CASKWSGSNEQYF
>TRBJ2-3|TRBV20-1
CSAHSPTSGHVNTQYF
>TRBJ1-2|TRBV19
CASSPSGTDPGGYTF
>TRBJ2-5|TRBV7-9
CASSLDLSDQETQYF
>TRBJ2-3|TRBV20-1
CSALRGASTDTQYF
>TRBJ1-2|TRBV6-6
CASSRGGASGYTF
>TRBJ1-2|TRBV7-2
CASSLQGTNYGYTF
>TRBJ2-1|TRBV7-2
CASSLVAGVDEQFF
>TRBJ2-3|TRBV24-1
CATNFPRTFGDTQYF
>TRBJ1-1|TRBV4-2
CASSQRGLGTEAFF
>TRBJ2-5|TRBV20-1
CSARDSGDQETQYF
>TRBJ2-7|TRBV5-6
CASSLGGGEQYF
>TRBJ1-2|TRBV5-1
CASSPETGFHGYTF
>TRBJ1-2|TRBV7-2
CASSLGRGRGYTF
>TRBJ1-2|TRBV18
CASSPFSERYGYTF
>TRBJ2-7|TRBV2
CASGLAGTSSYEQYF
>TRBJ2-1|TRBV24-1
CATSDWNLGLPNEQFF
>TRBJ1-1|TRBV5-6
CASSLDQGSNTEAFF
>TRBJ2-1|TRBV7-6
CASSQLGLVSPNEQFF
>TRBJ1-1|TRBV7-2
CASSPDSYTEAFF
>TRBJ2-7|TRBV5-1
CASSLVRDRWHEQYF
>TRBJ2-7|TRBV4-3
CASSHSTGWRDRPYEQYF
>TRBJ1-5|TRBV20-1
CSARDRTGMQPQHF
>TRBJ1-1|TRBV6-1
CASSEVWADTEAFF
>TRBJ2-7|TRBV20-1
CSARGGTSYEQYF
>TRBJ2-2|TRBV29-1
CSVAWTGDTGELFF
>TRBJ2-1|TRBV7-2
CASSRGGTLIHNEQFF
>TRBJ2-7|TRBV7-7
CASSPGTAHLTQQYF
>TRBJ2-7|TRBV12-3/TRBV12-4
CASSLNQGAGGVEQYF
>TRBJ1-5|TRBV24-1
CATGARTGLLGPQHF
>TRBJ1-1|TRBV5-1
CASSGDYLNTEAFF
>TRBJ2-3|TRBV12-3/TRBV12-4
CASSSYRLATDTQYF
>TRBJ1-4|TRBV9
CASSMGQGDEKLFF
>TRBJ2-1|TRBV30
CAWSARLAGGYNEQFF
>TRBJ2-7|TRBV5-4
CASSLWGPYEQYF
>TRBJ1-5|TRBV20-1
CSAITASSNQPQHF
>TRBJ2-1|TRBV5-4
CASSWTRADEQFF
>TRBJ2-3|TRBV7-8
CASSLAAEGTDTQYF
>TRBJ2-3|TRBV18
CASSPLITDTQYF
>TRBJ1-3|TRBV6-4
CASGSEGTATPQGGNTIYF
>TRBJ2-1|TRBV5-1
CASSLDTLNEQFF
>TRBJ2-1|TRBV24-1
CATSDTTKGALYNEQFF
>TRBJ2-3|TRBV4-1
CASSQGMRQGTDTQYF
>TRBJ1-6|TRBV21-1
CASSRGASDSPLHF
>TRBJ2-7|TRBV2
CASSEGFAYEQYF
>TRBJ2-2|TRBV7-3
CASSMTATGELFF
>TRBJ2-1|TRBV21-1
CASSKRSNEQFF
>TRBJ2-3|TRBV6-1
CASSEGTIRGDTQYF